The 22 T cell receptor beta chains below come from one sample, sequenced in a study of T cells after yellow fever vaccination. TCRdb itself ran the 5' RACE reads through MiXCR, one entry per CDR3 protein. The sample lists some 300,000 distinct CDR3 sequences, 7.5% to 9.5% occurring once. The input for sequencing was CD4+ T cells sorted from PBMCs, taken 5 days after the yellow fever booster vaccination. The receptors originated from a young man who received the YFV17D yellow fever vaccine.

The chain couples TRBV18 to TRBJ1-5; possible D gene TRBD1, 6 bases. V lost 5 bases to trimming and J lost 1 base, with 12 bases between them. This CDR3 has 15 residues. The germline CDR1 and CDR2 sequences are KGHSH and LQKENI. The CDR3 loop is CASSSTQGSNQPQHF. The DNA of the CDR3 is TGTGCCAGCTCATCAACTCAGGGGAGCAATCAGCCCCAGCATTTT.

This clonotype has a count of ten or more. The V and J genes are TRBV5-1 and TRBJ2-3, with TRBD1 identical over 8 bases. J was trimmed by 7 bases and V by 0 bases; bases with no gene match: 7. There are 15 residues in the CDR3. CDR1 is SGHRS and CDR2 is YFSETQ in the germline V gene. Written as DNA, the CDR3 is TGCGCCAGCAGCTTGGAGGGGACAGGTACGAATACGCAGTATTTT. Protein sequence: CASSLEGTGTNTQYF.

V gene TRBV7-9 combines with J gene TRBJ2-5; D not certain. This CDR3 has 13 amino acids. The V end lost 6 bases, the J end lost 4 bases, and 12 bases lay between the germline ends. Germline V gives CDR1 SEHNR, CDR2 FQNEAQ (reference sequence). The CDR3 region is CASSSQERETQYF. As DNA, the CDR3 is TGTGCCAGCAGTTCCCAGGAAAGAGAGACCCAGTACTTC.

This clonotype occurred a few times. V gene TRBV5-1 combines with J gene TRBJ2-3; D is perhaps TRBD2 (5 bases). CDR1 and CDR2 (germline): SGHRS, YFSETQ. V was shortened by 2 bases and J by 6 bases, with 10 bases between the two germline ends. The CDR3 totals 13 residues. Here the CDR3 reads CASSFSGDDTQYF. Written as DNA, the CDR3 is TGCGCCAGCAGCTTTTCCGGGGATGATACGCAGTATTTT.

The rearrangement joins TRBV2 to TRBJ2-7; no clear D. The germline gives CDR1 SNHLY, CDR2 FYNNEI. The V and J ends lost 3 bases and 3 bases respectively, with 9 bases between them. The CDR3 is made up of 13 amino acids. CDR3: CASSDVQLYEQYV. CDR3 bases: TGTGCCAGCAGTGATGTCCAACTCTACGAGCAGTACGTC.

The chain couples TRBV7-2 to TRBJ2-3; D is unresolved. The CDR3 spans 14 residues. CDR1 and CDR2 from the germline V gene are SGHTA and FQGNSA. V was pared by 3 bases and J by 4 bases, with 11 bases between. CDR3 DNA sequence: TGTGCCAGCAGCTTTACCCAGGTCCCAGATACGCAGTATTTT. It codes for CASSFTQVPDTQYF.

This clonotype was seen ten or more times. The rearrangement links TRBV4-2 to TRBJ2-1, with a tentative D call TRBD2 (7 bases). The V gene lost 1 base and the J gene lost 9 bases, with 19 bases spanning the gap. Germline V gene data show CDR1 as LGHNA and CDR2 as YNFKEQ. The CDR3 contains 16 residues. CDR3 residues: CASSQVSAGARSEQFF. The CDR3 bases are TGTGCCAGCAGCCAAGTATCCGCGGGGGCAAGGAGTGAGCAGTTCTTC.

This chain joins TRBV24-1 and TRBJ2-3, with a tentative D call TRBD2 (7 bases). The germline gives CDR1 KGHDR, CDR2 SFDVKD. V lost 4 bases to trimming and J lost 4 bases, with 17 bases between them. The CDR3 totals 16 residues. The DNA for the CDR3 is TGTGCCACCAGTGAGGCCCAGGGGAGGGACCCAGATACGCAGTATTTT. It specifies CATSEAQGRDPDTQYF.

A few counts support this clonotype. The CDR3 sequence: CASSLTWRNEQFF. The DNA of the CDR3 is TGCGCCAGCAGCCTCACCTGGCGAAATGAGCAGTTCTTC. The chain uses TRBV4-3 and TRBJ2-1; D remains ambiguous. This CDR3 comprises 13 residues. Germline V gives CDR1 LGHNA, CDR2 YSLEER. V lost 4 bases and J 7 bases, leaving 11 bases between the germline ends.

The table lists this clonotype with many counts. The chain recombines TRBV5-1 with TRBJ2-3; 11 positions agree with TRBD2. CDR3 size: 15 residues. V dropped 2 bases and J dropped 3; count of bases not matched to a gene: 2. CDR1 SGHRS and CDR2 YFSETQ come from the germline V gene. The DNA for the CDR3 is TGCGCCAGCAGCTTCCGACTAGCGGGAACAGATACGCAGTATTTT. Protein: CASSFRLAGTDTQYF.

The chain joins TRBV20-1 to TRBJ2-1, with 13 bases matching TRBD2. CDR1 DFQATT and CDR2 SNEGSKA come from the germline V gene (reference sequence). The CDR3 is made up of 14 amino acids. V shed 6 bases and J 10 bases; nucleotides not matched to a gene: 9. The CDR3 is CSANGLAGEREQFF. CDR3 nucleotides: TGCAGTGCCAACGGACTAGCGGGGGAACGAGAGCAGTTCTTC.

This clonotype has ten or more counts. The chain is built from TRBV12-3 or TRBV12-4 and TRBJ1-6; D call uncertain. V dropped 1 base and J dropped 16 bases, with 14 bases sitting between them. The CDR3 spans 13 residues. The CDR3 is CASSLDASVRLHF. In DNA, the CDR3 is TGTGCCAGCAGTTTAGATGCCAGCGTACGGCTCCACTTT.

This chain uses TRBV7-2 with TRBJ2-7; D gene ambiguous. CDR1 is SGHTA and CDR2 is FQGNSA in the germline V gene. Trimming shortened V by 1 base and J by 4 bases, and 8 bases separated the two germline ends. This CDR3 has 13 amino acids. CDR3: CASSLGQRYEQYV. The CDR3 nucleotides read TGTGCCAGCAGCTTAGGGCAGAGATACGAGCAGTACGTC.

The chain has TRBV2 and TRBJ2-5; D gene ambiguous. CDR1 is SNHLY, CDR2 FYNNEI, per germline. Trimming took off 7 bases at V and 6 bases at J, with 6 bases between the two ends. The CDR3 is made up of 10 amino acids. The CDR3 sequence is CASILQTQYF. Here the CDR3 DNA reads TGTGCCAGCATTTTACAGACCCAGTACTTC. Combining the CDR3 with reference TRBV2 and TRBJ2-5 gives the whole variable domain EPEVTQTPSHQVTQMGQEVILRCVPISNHLYFYWYRQILGQKVEFLVSFYNNEISEKSEIFDDQFSVERPDGSNFTLKIRSTKLEDSAMYFCASILQTQYFGPGTRLLVL.

This clonotype has only a few counts. The chain uses TRBV5-6 and TRBJ1-2; tentatively, D is TRBD1 (5 bases). V was cut by 7 bases and J by 5 bases, with 15 bases left in between. The CDR3 consists of 13 residues. Germline V gene data show CDR1 as SGHDT and CDR2 as YYEEEE. CDR3 sequence reads: CASSGRDLYGYTF. The DNA of the CDR3 is TGTGCCAGCTCCGGGCGGGACCTATATGGCTACACCTTC.

The V call is TRBV12-3 or TRBV12-4, the J call TRBJ1-1; D is unclear. The length of the CDR3 is 13 residues. Trimming took off 2 bases at V and 7 bases at J, with 11 bases between the two ends. The CDR3 here is CASSLSRRSEAFF. CDR3 sequence (DNA): TGTGCCAGCAGTTTATCCAGGCGAAGTGAAGCTTTCTTT.

This clonotype was picked up many times. V is TRBV29-1 and J is TRBJ2-1; D is unresolved. This CDR3 has 9 residues. Germline V CDR1 and CDR2: SQVTM, ANQGSEA. V lost 4 bases and J lost 8, with 3 bases in between. The CDR3 loop is CSVADEQFF. Here the CDR3 DNA reads TGCAGCGTTGCCGATGAGCAGTTCTTC.

This clonotype was seen a few times. The gene calls are TRBV5-1 and TRBJ2-2; D not certain. V was cut by 6 bases and J by 2 bases, with 17 bases left in between. CDR3 length equals 16 residues. Germline V gene sequence: CDR1 SGHRS, CDR2 YFSETQ. DNA for the CDR3: TGCGCCAGCACCCCCCCTGGCGGATCCAACACCGGGGAGCTGTTTTTT. This encodes CASTPPGGSNTGELFF.

This chain joins TRBV4-3 and TRBJ1-4, with TRBD1 as a possible D gene (6 bases). Trimming took 1 base from V and 8 from J, leaving 20 bases between them. The CDR3 sequence is 17 residues long. CDR1 is LGHNA, CDR2 YSLEER, per germline. The CDR3 loop is CASSQGAGDYMSEKLFF. The CDR3 DNA reads as TGCGCCAGCAGCCAAGGGGCAGGGGACTACATGAGCGAAAAACTGTTTTTT.

This clonotype was seen repeatedly, ten times or more. The rearrangement joins TRBV11-1 to TRBJ2-7; 8 bases line up with TRBD1. After removal of 5 bases from V and 4 bases from J, the junction contained 10 bases not matched to a gene. The V gene's germline CDR1 is SGHAT and CDR2 FQDESV (reference sequence). The CDR3 extends over 15 amino acids. In nucleotides, the CDR3 is TGTGCCAGCAGCCCGCCGGGACAGGCCATTTACGAGCAGTACTTC. Amino acid sequence: CASSPPGQAIYEQYF. Drawing the rest from reference TRBV11-1 and TRBJ2-7, the complete variable domain is EAEVAQSPRYKITEKSQAVAFWCDPISGHATLYWYRQILGQGPELLVQFQDESVVDDSQLPKDRFSAERLKGVDSTLKIQPAELGDSAMYLCASSPPGQAIYEQYFGPGTRLTVT.

V usage is TRBV3-1 and J usage is TRBJ2-5, with 13 positions matching TRBD2. With 5 bases clipped from V and 5 bases from J, the junction kept 5 bases outside the gene matches. The germline gives CDR1 LGHDT, CDR2 YNNKEL (reference sequence). CDR3 length: 15 residues. The CDR3 reads CASSDRTSGGETQYF. The CDR3, as DNA: TGTGCCAGCAGCGACAGGACTAGCGGGGGTGAGACCCAGTACTTC.

A few counts support this clonotype. The chain combines TRBV25-1 with TRBJ1-4; no firm D call. Germline CDR1 and CDR2: MGHDK and SYGVNS. V was pared by 8 bases and J by 0 bases, with 10 bases between. This CDR3 contains 14 residues. CDR3 bases: TGTGCCAGCCGAAGAGATGCAACTAATGAAAAACTGTTTTTT. This encodes CASRRDATNEKLFF.